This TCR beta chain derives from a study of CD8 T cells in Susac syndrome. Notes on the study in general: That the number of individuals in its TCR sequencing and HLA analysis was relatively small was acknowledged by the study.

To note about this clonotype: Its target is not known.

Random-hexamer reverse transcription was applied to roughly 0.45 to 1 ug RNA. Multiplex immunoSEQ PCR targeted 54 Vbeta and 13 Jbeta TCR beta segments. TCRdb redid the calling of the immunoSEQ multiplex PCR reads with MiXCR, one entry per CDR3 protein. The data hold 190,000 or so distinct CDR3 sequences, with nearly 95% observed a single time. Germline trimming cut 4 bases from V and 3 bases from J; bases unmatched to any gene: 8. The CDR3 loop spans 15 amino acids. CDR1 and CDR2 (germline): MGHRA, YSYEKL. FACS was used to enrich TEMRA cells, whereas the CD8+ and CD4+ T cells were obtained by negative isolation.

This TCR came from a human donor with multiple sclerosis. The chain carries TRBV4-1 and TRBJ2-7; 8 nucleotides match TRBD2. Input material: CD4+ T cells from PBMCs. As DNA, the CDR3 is TGCGCCAGCAGCCCACCGAGCGGGAGATTCTACGAGCAGTACTTC. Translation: CASSPPSGRFYEQYF.